This T cell receptor (beta chain) was retrieved from a study of T cell repertoires in cytomegalovirus infection. Study context: Recently identified HLA-C-restricted CMV epitopes were among the peptides used. In public TCR beta signatures, there were indications of both CMV infection and matching HLA type.

TCRdb re-analysed the reads in MiXCR, keeping a single row per CDR3 protein. The sample gives hundreds of thousands of distinct CDR3 sequences, 40% to 50% of which show up once; roughly two fifths is in the top ten. A note on this clonotype: The antigen is undetermined.

The CDR3 runs to 15 residues. The germline gives CDR1 DFQATT, CDR2 SNEGSKA (reference sequence). Trimming shortened V by 0 bases and J by 2 bases, and 13 bases separated the two germline ends. The specimen was cultured PBMCs, collected from culture after CMV antigen stimulation. This TCR was recovered from a human donor in good health (CMV status not recorded). Some clones in this sample may be carry-over from other donors' samples. The chain uses TRBV20-1 and TRBJ1-2; a possible D gene is TRBD1 (5 bases). The chain's CDR3 is CSARELGDVNYGYTF. CDR3 sequence (DNA): TGCAGTGCTAGAGAATTGGGGGACGTAAACTATGGCTACACCTTC.